This T cell receptor (beta chain) was sequenced during a study of cytomegalovirus exposure and HLA in healthy donors. Across the whole study: An analysis done earlier identified approximately 120 million unique TCR beta sequences from about 179 million T cells.

Each donor's status was that of a healthy bone marrow donor. Use of 60 Vbeta and 13 Jbeta primers characterized the PCR. Per the authors' pipeline: About 10 million shared chains were among roughly 81 million unique TCR beta chains counted in a later analysis. Data came from immunoSEQ multiplex PCR; TCRdb stores just in-frame clones and leaves some out. The DNA was the basis for D and trimming; V, J and clone size are from that table. This table has about 61,000 clones, roughly 86% appearing once. Germline V gene data show CDR1 as MNHNS and CDR2 as SASEGT. V dropped 0 bases and J dropped 0; count of bases not matched to a gene: 5. The CDR3 spans 16 residues.

The V gene is TRBV6-1, the J gene TRBJ2-7, with 7 bases identical to TRBD1. The sequencing sample was made of PBMCs. The sequence derives from a man younger than 35 in good health and CMV-seronegative. The CDR3 DNA sequence: TGTGCCAGCAGTGAAGCGATCAGGGGGACCTCCTACGAGCAGTACTTC. It yields the protein CASSEAIRGTSYEQYF.